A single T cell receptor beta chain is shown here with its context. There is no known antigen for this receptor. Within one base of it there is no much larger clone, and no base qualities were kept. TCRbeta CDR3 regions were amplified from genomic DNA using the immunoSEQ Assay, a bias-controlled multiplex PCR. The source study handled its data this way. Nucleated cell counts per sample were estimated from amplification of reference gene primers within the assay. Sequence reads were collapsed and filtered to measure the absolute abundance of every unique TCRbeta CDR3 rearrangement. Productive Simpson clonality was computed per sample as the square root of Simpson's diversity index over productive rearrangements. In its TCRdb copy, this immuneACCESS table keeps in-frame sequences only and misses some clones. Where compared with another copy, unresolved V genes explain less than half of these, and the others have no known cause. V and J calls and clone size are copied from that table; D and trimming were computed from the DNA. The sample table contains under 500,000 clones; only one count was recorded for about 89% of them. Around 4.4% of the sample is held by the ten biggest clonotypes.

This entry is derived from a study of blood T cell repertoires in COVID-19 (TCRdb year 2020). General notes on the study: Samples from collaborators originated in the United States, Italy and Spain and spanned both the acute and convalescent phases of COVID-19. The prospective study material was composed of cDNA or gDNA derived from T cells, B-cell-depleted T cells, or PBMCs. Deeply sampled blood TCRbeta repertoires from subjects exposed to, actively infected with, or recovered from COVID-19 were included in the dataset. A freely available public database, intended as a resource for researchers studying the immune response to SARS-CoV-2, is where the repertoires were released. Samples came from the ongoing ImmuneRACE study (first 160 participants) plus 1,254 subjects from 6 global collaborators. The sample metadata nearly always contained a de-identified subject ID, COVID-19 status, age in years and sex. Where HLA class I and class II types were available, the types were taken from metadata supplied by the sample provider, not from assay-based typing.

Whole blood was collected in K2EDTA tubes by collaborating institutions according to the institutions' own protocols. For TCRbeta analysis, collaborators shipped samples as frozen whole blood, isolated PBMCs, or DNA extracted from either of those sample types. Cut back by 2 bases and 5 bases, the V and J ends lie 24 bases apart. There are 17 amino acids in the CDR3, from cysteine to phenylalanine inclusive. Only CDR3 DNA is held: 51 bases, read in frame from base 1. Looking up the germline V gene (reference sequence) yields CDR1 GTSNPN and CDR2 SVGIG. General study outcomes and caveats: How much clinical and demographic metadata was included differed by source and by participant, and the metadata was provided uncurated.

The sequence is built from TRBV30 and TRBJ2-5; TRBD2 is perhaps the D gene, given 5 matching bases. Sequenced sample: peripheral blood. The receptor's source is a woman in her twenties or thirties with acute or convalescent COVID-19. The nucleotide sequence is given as TGTGCCTGGAGTACTAGATCTTATCCTGCGTGGTTGGAGACCCAGTACTTC. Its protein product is CAWSTRSYPAWLETQYF.